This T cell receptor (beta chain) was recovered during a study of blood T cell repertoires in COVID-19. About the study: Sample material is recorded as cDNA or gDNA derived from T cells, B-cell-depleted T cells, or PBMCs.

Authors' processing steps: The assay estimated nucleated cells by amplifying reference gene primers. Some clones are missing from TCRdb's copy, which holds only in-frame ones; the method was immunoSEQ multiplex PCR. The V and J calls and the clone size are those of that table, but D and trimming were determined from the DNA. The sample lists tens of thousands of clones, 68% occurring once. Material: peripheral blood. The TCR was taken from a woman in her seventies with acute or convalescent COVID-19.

CDR3 DNA sequence: TGTGCCAGCAGCTCACAGGGCTACGAGCAGTACTTC. This codes for CASSSQGYEQYF. The chain combines TRBV7-9 with TRBJ2-7; possible D gene TRBD1, 6 bases. Germline V gene data show CDR1 as SEHNR and CDR2 as FQNEAQ (reference sequence). Trimming took off 4 bases at V and 3 bases at J, with 7 bases between the two ends. The CDR3 covers 12 residues.